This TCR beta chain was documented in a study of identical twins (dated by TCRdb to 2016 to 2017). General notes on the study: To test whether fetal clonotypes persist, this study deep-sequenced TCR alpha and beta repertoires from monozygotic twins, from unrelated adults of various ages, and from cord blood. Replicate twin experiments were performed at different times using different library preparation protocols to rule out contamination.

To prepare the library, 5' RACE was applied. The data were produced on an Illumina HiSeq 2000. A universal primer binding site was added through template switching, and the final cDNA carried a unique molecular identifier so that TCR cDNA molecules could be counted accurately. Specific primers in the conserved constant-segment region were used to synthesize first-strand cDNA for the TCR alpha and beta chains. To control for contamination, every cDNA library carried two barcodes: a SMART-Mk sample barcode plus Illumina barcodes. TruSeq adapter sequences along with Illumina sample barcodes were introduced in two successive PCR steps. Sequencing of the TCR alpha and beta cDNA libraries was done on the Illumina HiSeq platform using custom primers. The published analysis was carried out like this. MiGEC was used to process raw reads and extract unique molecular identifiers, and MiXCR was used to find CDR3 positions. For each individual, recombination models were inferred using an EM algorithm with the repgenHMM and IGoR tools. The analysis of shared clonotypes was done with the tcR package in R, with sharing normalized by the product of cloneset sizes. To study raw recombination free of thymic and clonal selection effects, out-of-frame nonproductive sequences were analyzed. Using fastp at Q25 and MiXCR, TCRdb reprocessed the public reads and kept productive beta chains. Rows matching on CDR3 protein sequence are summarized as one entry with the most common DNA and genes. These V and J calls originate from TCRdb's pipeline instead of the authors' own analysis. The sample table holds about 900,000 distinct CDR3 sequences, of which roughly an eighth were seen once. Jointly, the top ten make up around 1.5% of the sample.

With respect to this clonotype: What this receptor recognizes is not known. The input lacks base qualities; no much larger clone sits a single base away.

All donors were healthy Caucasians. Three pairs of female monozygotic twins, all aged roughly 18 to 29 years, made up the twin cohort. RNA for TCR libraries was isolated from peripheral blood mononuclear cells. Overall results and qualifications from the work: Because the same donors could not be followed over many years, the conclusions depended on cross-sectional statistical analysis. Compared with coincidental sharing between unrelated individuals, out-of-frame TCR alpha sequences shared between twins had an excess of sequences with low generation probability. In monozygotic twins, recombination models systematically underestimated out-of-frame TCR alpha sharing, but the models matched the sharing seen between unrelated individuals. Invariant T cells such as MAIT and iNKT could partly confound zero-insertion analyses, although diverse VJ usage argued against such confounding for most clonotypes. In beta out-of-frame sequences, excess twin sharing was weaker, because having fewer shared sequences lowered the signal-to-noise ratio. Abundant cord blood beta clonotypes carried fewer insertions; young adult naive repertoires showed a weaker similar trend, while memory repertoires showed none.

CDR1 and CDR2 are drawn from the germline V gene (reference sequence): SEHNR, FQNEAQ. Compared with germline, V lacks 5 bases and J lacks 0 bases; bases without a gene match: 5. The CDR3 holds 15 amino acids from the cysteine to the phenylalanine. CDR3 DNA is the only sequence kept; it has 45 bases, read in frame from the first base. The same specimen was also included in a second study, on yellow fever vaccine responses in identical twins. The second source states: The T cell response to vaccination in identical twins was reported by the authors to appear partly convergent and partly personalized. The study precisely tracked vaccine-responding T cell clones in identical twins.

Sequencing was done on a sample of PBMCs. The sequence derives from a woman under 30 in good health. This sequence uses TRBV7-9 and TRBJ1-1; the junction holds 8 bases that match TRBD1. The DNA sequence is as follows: TGTGCCAGCAGCATGGACAGGGCCATGAACACTGAAGCTTTCTTT. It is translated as CASSMDRAMNTEAFF.